This is a list of T cell receptor beta chains from one sample in a study of blood T cells in healthy people across ages. TCRdb re-called the 5' RACE reads through MiXCR, storing one row per CDR3 protein. The table lists over 700,000 distinct CDR3 sequences, about 55% of them singletons. Source material: blood. The source is an elderly man in good health. CDR3s include the opening cysteine and the closing phenylalanine or tryptophan. A D gene is named only where the DNA matches it firmly. The size field is filled for only some rows; it gives once, few, many or a size class.

v_call: TRBV29-1
clone_size: NA
cdr3_length: 14
d_call: NA
cdr3_aa: CSVDRTTRGDTQYF

v_call: TRBV29-1
clone_size: NA
cdr3_length: 10
d_call: NA
cdr3_aa: CSGFQETQYF

v_call: TRBV7-9
clone_size: NA
cdr3_length: 15
d_call: TRBD1
cdr3_aa: CASSSRDRGIDEQYF

v_call: TRBV5-6
clone_size: few
cdr3_length: 13
d_call: TRBD2
cdr3_aa: CAASGSRQETQYF

v_call: TRBV27
clone_size: once
cdr3_length: 14
d_call: TRBD1
cdr3_aa: CASSLWDRGSPLHF

v_call: TRBV6-2/TRBV6-3
clone_size: few
cdr3_length: 17
d_call: NA
cdr3_aa: CASSYQDWAGRDRYAYF

v_call: TRBV12-3/TRBV12-4
clone_size: NA
cdr3_length: 11
d_call: NA
cdr3_aa: CASSLRGPPHF

v_call: TRBV5-1
clone_size: few
cdr3_length: 14
d_call: NA
cdr3_aa: CASSPARATGGYTF

v_call: TRBV20-1
clone_size: few
cdr3_length: 12
d_call: TRBD2
cdr3_aa: CSAATSVGTQYF

v_call: TRBV4-1
clone_size: few
cdr3_length: 17
d_call: NA
cdr3_aa: CASSQDGGEYSNQPQHF

v_call: TRBV7-2
clone_size: NA
cdr3_length: 14
d_call: NA
cdr3_aa: CASSLHSSTDTQYF

v_call: TRBV7-2
clone_size: NA
cdr3_length: 15
d_call: NA
cdr3_aa: CASSPRSRLNTEAFF

v_call: TRBV27
clone_size: NA
cdr3_length: 15
d_call: NA
cdr3_aa: CASQGLRGAGQPQHF

v_call: TRBV12-5
clone_size: once
cdr3_length: 15
d_call: NA
cdr3_aa: CASGLVFGPNEKLFF

v_call: TRBV20-1
clone_size: NA
cdr3_length: 13
d_call: TRBD1
cdr3_aa: CSARTGTAYGYTF

v_call: TRBV6-5
clone_size: NA
cdr3_length: 14
d_call: NA
cdr3_aa: CASSPGIPYSEQFF

v_call: TRBV28
clone_size: few
cdr3_length: 15
d_call: TRBD1
cdr3_aa: CASSSHGTGLYEQYF

v_call: TRBV10-3
clone_size: NA
cdr3_length: 14
d_call: NA
cdr3_aa: CAISERRGKYEQYF

v_call: TRBV27
clone_size: NA
cdr3_length: 14
d_call: NA
cdr3_aa: CASWGFSGANVLTF

v_call: TRBV20-1
clone_size: few
cdr3_length: 16
d_call: NA
cdr3_aa: CSARPGRGGLYNEQYF

v_call: TRBV7-9
clone_size: NA
cdr3_length: 14
d_call: NA
cdr3_aa: CASSTQRGYYGYTF

v_call: TRBV7-9
clone_size: many
cdr3_length: 15
d_call: NA
cdr3_aa: CASSLRVRGSTGYTF

v_call: TRBV11-2
clone_size: NA
cdr3_length: 15
d_call: TRBD1
cdr3_aa: CAGSSLGDSSYEQYF

v_call: TRBV27
clone_size: NA
cdr3_length: 11
d_call: NA
cdr3_aa: CASSFRGKAFF

v_call: TRBV5-5
clone_size: NA
cdr3_length: 15
d_call: TRBD2
cdr3_aa: CASTRLLAGGSYAYF

v_call: TRBV3-1
clone_size: many
cdr3_length: 15
d_call: NA
cdr3_aa: CASSPLLGGSAEAFF

v_call: TRBV6-5
clone_size: NA
cdr3_length: 15
d_call: TRBD1
cdr3_aa: CASSYLGQGSREQFF

v_call: TRBV12-3/TRBV12-4
clone_size: once
cdr3_length: 14
d_call: NA
cdr3_aa: CACSLRGTRYEQYF

v_call: TRBV18
clone_size: NA
cdr3_length: 16
d_call: TRBD1
cdr3_aa: CASSPLQGNYYNEQFF

v_call: TRBV25-1
clone_size: once
cdr3_length: 17
d_call: NA
cdr3_aa: CASSESPGRTLNQPQHF

v_call: TRBV28
clone_size: once
cdr3_length: 11
d_call: NA
cdr3_aa: CASSSRTEAFF

v_call: TRBV7-2
clone_size: few
cdr3_length: 11
d_call: NA
cdr3_aa: CASSFSPQQYF

v_call: TRBV7-2
clone_size: NA
cdr3_length: 15
d_call: TRBD1
cdr3_aa: CASSVDRGLGQPQHF

v_call: TRBV29-1
clone_size: NA
cdr3_length: 14
d_call: TRBD1
cdr3_aa: CSVDVRTGGYEQYF

v_call: TRBV6-5
clone_size: few
cdr3_length: 16
d_call: TRBD1
cdr3_aa: CASSYSIDRAGTEAFF

v_call: TRBV4-1
clone_size: few
cdr3_length: 14
d_call: TRBD2
cdr3_aa: CASSRLAGEGEQFF

v_call: TRBV19
clone_size: NA
cdr3_length: 13
d_call: TRBD1
cdr3_aa: CASSIQGAYEQYF

v_call: TRBV20-1
clone_size: NA
cdr3_length: 12
d_call: NA
cdr3_aa: CSAKAGTYEQYF

v_call: TRBV10-3
clone_size: NA
cdr3_length: 13
d_call: NA
cdr3_aa: CAISERDTDTQYF

v_call: TRBV12-3/TRBV12-4
clone_size: NA
cdr3_length: 15
d_call: TRBD1
cdr3_aa: CASQGEGASNQPQHF